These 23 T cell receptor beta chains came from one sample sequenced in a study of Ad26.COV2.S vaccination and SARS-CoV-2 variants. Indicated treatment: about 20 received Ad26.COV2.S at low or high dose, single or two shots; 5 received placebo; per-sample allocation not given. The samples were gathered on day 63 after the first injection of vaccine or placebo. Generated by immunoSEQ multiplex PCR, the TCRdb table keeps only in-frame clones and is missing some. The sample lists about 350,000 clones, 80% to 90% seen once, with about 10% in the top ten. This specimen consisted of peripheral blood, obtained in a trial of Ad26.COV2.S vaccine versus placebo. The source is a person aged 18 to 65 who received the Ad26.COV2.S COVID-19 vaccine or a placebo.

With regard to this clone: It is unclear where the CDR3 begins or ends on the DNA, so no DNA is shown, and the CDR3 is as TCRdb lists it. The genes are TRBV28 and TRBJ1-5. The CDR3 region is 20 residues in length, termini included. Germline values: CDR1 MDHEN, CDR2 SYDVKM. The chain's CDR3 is CASSAGILAQIRDGNQPQHF.

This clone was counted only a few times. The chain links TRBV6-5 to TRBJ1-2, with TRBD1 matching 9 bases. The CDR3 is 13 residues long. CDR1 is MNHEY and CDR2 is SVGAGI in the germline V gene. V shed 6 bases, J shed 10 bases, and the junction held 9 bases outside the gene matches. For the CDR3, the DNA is TGTGCCAGCAGCCGGGGACAGGGAAAGTTCTACACCTTC. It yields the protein CASSRGQGKFYTF.

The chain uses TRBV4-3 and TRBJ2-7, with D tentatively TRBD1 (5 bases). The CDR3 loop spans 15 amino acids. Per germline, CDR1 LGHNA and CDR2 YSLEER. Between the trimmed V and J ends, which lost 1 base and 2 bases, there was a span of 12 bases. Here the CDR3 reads CASSQGADRAYEQYF. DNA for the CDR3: TGCGCCAGCAGCCAAGGGGCCGACAGAGCCTACGAGCAGTACTTC.

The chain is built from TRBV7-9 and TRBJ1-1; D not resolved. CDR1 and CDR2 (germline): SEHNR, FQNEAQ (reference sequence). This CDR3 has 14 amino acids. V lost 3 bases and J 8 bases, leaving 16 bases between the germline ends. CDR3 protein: CASSLGFDAEEAFF. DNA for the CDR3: TGTGCCAGCAGCTTGGGTTTCGACGCGGAAGAAGCTTTCTTT.

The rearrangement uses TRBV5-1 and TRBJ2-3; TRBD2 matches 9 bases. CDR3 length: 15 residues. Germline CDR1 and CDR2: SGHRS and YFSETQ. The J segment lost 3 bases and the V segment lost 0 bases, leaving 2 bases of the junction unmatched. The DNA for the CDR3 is TGCGCCAGCAGCTTGGGGCGGGAGGGGACAGATACGCAGTATTTT. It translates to CASSLGREGTDTQYF.

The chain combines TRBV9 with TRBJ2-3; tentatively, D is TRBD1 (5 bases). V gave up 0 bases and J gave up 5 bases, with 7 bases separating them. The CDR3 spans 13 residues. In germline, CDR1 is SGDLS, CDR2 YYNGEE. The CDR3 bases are TGTGCCAGCAGCGTAGGGGGCCGAGATACGCAGTATTTT. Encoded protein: CASSVGGRDTQYF.

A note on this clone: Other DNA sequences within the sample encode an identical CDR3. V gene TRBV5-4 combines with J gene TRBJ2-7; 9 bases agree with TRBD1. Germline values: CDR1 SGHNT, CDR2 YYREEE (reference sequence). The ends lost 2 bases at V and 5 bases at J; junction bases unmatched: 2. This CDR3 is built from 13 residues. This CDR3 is CASSLTGGDEQYF. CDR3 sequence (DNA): TGTGCCAGCAGCTTAACAGGGGGCGACGAGCAGTACTTC.

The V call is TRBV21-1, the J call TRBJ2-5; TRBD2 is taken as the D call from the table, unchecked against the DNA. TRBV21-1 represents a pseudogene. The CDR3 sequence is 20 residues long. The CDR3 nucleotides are TGTGCCAGCAGCAAAGAGCGGGGGTCCTATGGGACTGGCTTGATTGATACCCAGTACTTC. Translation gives CASSKERGSYGTGLIDTQYF.

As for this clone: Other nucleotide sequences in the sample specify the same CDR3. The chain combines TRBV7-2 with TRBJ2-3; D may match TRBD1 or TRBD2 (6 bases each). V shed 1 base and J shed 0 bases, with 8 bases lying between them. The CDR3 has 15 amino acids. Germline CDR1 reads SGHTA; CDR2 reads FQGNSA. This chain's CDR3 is CASSLGGASTDTQYF. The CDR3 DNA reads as TGTGCCAGCAGCTTAGGGGGGGCTAGCACAGATACGCAGTATTTT.

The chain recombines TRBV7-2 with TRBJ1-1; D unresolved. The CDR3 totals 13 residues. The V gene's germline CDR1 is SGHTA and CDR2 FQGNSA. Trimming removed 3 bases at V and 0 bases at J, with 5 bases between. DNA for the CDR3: TGTGCCAGCAGCTTCAAAATGAACACTGAAGCTTTCTTT. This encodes CASSFKMNTEAFF.

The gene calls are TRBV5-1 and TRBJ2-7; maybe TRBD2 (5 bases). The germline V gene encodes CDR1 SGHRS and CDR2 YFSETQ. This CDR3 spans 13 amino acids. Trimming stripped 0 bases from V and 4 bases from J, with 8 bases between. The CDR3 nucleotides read TGCGCCAGCAGCTTGGCCGGGGTATACGAGCAGTACTTC. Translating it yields CASSLAGVYEQYF. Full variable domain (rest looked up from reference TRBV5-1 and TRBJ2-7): KAGVTQTPRYLIKTRGQQVTLSCSPISGHRSVSWYQQTPGQGLQFLFEYFSETQRNKGNFPGRFSGRQFSNSRSEMNVSTLELGDSALYLCASSLAGVYEQYFGPGTRLTVT.

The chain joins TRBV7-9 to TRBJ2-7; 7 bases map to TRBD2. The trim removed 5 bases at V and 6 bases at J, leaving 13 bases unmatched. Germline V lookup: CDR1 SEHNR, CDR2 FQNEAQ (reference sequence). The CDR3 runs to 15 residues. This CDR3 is CASSPPRGLPREQYF. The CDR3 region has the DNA TGTGCCAGCAGCCCCCCTCGGGGACTACCTCGCGAGCAGTACTTC.

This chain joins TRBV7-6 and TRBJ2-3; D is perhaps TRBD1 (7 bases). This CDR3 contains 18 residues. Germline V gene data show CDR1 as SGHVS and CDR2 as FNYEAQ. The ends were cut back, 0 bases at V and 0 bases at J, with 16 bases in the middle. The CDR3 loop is CASSLAHAGGPSTDTQYF. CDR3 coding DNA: TGTGCCAGCAGCTTAGCACACGCAGGGGGGCCTAGCACAGATACGCAGTATTTT.

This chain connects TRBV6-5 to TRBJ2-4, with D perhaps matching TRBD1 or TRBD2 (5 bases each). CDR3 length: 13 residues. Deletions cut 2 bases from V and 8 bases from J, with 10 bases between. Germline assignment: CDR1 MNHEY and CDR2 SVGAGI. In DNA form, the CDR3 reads TGTGCCAGCAGTTACAGCCGAGGGGACATTCAGTACTTC. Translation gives CASSYSRGDIQYF.

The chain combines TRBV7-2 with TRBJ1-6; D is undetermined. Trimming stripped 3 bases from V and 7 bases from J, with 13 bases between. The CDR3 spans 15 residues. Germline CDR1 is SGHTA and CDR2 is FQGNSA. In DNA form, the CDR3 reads TGTGCCAGCAGCTTTGGTCGCAGTCAAAATTCACCCCTCCACTTT. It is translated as CASSFGRSQNSPLHF.

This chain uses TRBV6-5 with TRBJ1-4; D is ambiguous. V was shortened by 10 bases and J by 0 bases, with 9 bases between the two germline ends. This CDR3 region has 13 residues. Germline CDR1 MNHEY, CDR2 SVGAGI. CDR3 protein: CATSRTTNEKLFF. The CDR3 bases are TGTGCCACGTCGAGGACAACTAATGAAAAACTGTTTTTT.

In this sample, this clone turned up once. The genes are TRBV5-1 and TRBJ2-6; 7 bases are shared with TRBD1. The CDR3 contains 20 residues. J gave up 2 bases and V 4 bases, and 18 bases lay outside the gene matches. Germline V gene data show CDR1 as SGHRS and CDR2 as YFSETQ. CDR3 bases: TGCGCCAGCAGCATCTTGATCCCCGGGACAGTGATCCCTGGGGCCAACGTCCTGACTTTC. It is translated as CASSILIPGTVIPGANVLTF.

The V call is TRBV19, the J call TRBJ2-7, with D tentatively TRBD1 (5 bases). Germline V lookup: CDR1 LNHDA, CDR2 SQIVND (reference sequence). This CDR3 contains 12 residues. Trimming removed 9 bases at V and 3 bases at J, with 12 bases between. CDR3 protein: CASSFGHYEQYF. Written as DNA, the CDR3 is TGTGCCAGCTCCTTCGGACACTACGAGCAGTACTTC.

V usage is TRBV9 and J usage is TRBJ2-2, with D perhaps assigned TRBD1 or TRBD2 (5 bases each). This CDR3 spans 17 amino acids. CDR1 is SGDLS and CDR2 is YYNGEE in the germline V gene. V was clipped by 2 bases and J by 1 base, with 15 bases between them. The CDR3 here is CASSVSVGAVNTGELFF. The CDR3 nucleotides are TGTGCCAGCAGCGTGTCGGTCGGGGCGGTGAACACCGGGGAGCTGTTTTTT.

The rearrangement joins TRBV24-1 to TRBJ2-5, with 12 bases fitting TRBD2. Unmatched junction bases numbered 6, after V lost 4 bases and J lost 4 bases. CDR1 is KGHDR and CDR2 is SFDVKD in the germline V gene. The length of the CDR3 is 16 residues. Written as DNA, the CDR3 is TGTGCCACCAGTGACCTAGCGGGAGGGCCTCGAGAGACCCAGTACTTC. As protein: CATSDLAGGPRETQYF.

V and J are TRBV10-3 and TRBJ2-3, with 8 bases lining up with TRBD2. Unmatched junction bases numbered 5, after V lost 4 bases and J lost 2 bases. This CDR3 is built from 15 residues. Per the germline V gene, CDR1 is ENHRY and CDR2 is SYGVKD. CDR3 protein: CAISVGSGATDTQYF. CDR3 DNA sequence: TGTGCCATCAGTGTGGGTAGCGGGGCCACAGATACGCAGTATTTT.

The CDR3 DNA follows: TGTGCCAGCAGCTCGGACAGGGCGCTGAACACTGAAGCTTTCTTT. Translating gives CASSSDRALNTEAFF. The genes are TRBV7-9 and TRBJ1-1; 8 positions agree with TRBD1. The ends lost 4 bases at V and 0 bases at J; junction bases unmatched: 4. CDR1 SEHNR and CDR2 FQNEAQ come from the germline V gene (reference sequence). The CDR3 is 15 amino acids.

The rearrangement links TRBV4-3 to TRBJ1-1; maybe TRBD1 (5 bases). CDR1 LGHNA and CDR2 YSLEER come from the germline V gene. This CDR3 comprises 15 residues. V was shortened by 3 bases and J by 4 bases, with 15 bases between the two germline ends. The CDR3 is CASSQDQGYTTEAFF. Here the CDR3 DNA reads TGCGCCAGCAGCCAGGACCAGGGTTATACCACTGAAGCTTTCTTT.